Listed below are T cell receptor beta chains from one sample, sequenced in a study of neurological immune-mediated disorders. TCRdb passed the 5' RACE reads through MiXCR, listing each CDR3 protein once. The sample lists over 25,000 distinct CDR3 sequences, approximately 1.5% occurring once. Sequences were obtained from PBMCs. The receptors here all came from a woman aged 25 to 39 with multiple sclerosis. Both conserved end residues are trimmed from each CDR3. Each record gives: CDR3 protein, V gene, J gene, CDR3 length.

CDR3 protein: SASTRGLYNEQF
V gene: TRBV20-1
J gene: TRBJ2-1
CDR3 length: 12

CDR3 protein: ASRVGRTYNEQF
V gene: TRBV5-1
J gene: TRBJ2-1
CDR3 length: 12

CDR3 protein: ASSSGKILAGTHTGELF
V gene: TRBV5-8
J gene: TRBJ2-2
CDR3 length: 17

CDR3 protein: ASSESGSADTQY
V gene: TRBV10-1
J gene: TRBJ2-3
CDR3 length: 12

CDR3 protein: ASSLVGRPEQY
V gene: TRBV5-6
J gene: TRBJ2-7
CDR3 length: 11

CDR3 protein: ASRASGKSSYEQY
V gene: TRBV6-6
J gene: TRBJ2-7
CDR3 length: 13

CDR3 protein: ASSWDLNTEAF
V gene: TRBV5-1
J gene: TRBJ1-1
CDR3 length: 11

CDR3 protein: SARATGTANSPLH
V gene: TRBV20-1
J gene: TRBJ1-6
CDR3 length: 13

CDR3 protein: ASIYRGVTFTEAF
V gene: TRBV12-3/TRBV12-4
J gene: TRBJ1-1
CDR3 length: 13

CDR3 protein: SANDSPYGYT
V gene: TRBV20-1
J gene: TRBJ1-2
CDR3 length: 10

CDR3 protein: SARIPGGRGIEQF
V gene: TRBV20-1
J gene: TRBJ2-1
CDR3 length: 13

CDR3 protein: ASSPRGGGTQY
V gene: TRBV5-1
J gene: TRBJ2-3
CDR3 length: 11

CDR3 protein: SAPLGGNPTGEGSPLH
V gene: TRBV20-1
J gene: TRBJ1-6
CDR3 length: 16

CDR3 protein: ASSYSYRMEAF
V gene: TRBV6-5
J gene: TRBJ1-1
CDR3 length: 11

CDR3 protein: ASSRDWVTGELF
V gene: TRBV5-1
J gene: TRBJ2-2
CDR3 length: 12

CDR3 protein: AISRLAGGVDTQY
V gene: TRBV10-3
J gene: TRBJ2-3
CDR3 length: 13

CDR3 protein: ARGQGASGELF
V gene: TRBV7-9
J gene: TRBJ2-2
CDR3 length: 11

CDR3 protein: ASSIIQNQPQH
V gene: TRBV12-3/TRBV12-4
J gene: TRBJ1-5
CDR3 length: 11

CDR3 protein: ASSFPDRGADTQY
V gene: TRBV7-9
J gene: TRBJ2-3
CDR3 length: 13

CDR3 protein: ASSSTGPDQPQH
V gene: TRBV5-5
J gene: TRBJ1-5
CDR3 length: 12

CDR3 protein: ASSHPPGDGRF
V gene: TRBV3-1
J gene: TRBJ2-1
CDR3 length: 11

CDR3 protein: ASSTFNYGYT
V gene: TRBV25-1
J gene: TRBJ1-2
CDR3 length: 10

CDR3 protein: ASSGPSQGEQY
V gene: TRBV5-1
J gene: TRBJ2-7
CDR3 length: 11

CDR3 protein: ASSENPEKLF
V gene: TRBV5-6
J gene: TRBJ1-4
CDR3 length: 10

CDR3 protein: SARLAGLQETQY
V gene: TRBV29-1
J gene: TRBJ2-5
CDR3 length: 12

CDR3 protein: SAPPQGAGGYT
V gene: TRBV20-1
J gene: TRBJ1-2
CDR3 length: 11

CDR3 protein: ASSPSLTGLNTEAF
V gene: TRBV12-3/TRBV12-4
J gene: TRBJ1-1
CDR3 length: 14

CDR3 protein: ASGGRLNTEAF
V gene: TRBV7-2
J gene: TRBJ1-1
CDR3 length: 11

CDR3 protein: ASSLAASGGPYEQY
V gene: TRBV7-2
J gene: TRBJ2-7
CDR3 length: 14

CDR3 protein: ASSPSGTDTQY
V gene: TRBV5-1
J gene: TRBJ2-3
CDR3 length: 11

CDR3 protein: ASSLSTGQYNEQF
V gene: TRBV11-1
J gene: TRBJ2-1
CDR3 length: 13

CDR3 protein: SAISRGNQPQH
V gene: TRBV20-1
J gene: TRBJ1-5
CDR3 length: 11

CDR3 protein: ASSFGTGGTGETQY
V gene: TRBV5-6
J gene: TRBJ2-5
CDR3 length: 14

CDR3 protein: ASSLQGTGNEQY
V gene: TRBV5-1
J gene: TRBJ2-7
CDR3 length: 12

CDR3 protein: SVVFGGRTDTQY
V gene: TRBV29-1
J gene: TRBJ2-3
CDR3 length: 12

CDR3 protein: SAHTGSPSYEQY
V gene: TRBV20-1
J gene: TRBJ2-7
CDR3 length: 12

CDR3 protein: SARRGTSTDTQY
V gene: TRBV20-1
J gene: TRBJ2-3
CDR3 length: 12

CDR3 protein: SAVGENTEAF
V gene: TRBV20-1
J gene: TRBJ1-1
CDR3 length: 10

CDR3 protein: ASSLSGGRNTIY
V gene: TRBV7-3
J gene: TRBJ1-3
CDR3 length: 12

CDR3 protein: ATSDSPVYGSTDTQY
V gene: TRBV24-1
J gene: TRBJ2-3
CDR3 length: 15